This T cell receptor beta chain was retrieved from a study of blood T cells in healthy people across ages. Study as a whole: Template switching recovered approximately one barcoded beta molecule for every two T cells. General study points: Long-lived donors had more naive CD4+ cells and higher diversity than aged donors.

A second PCR, run for about 6 to 11 cycles, used a sample-barcoded 5' primer plus a J-beta primer mix. TCRdb used MiXCR to reprocess the 5' RACE reads, holding one entry per CDR3 protein. The sample holds about 810,000 distinct CDR3 sequences; 35% to 40% are singletons and the top ten take approximately 12%. A minimum of 6 micrograms of total RNA was extracted per sample. To note about this clonotype: No antigen is known for it. A junction end diverges from the germline sequence, so it may reflect a read error.

The CDR3 spans 13 residues. Germline loops: CDR1 SGHTA, CDR2 FQGNSA. The sequence was collected from a man aged 18 to 30 in good health. Sequencing was carried out using blood. The rearrangement joins TRBV7-2 to TRBJ1-2; no firm D call. CDR3 nucleotides: TGTGCCGGCAGCCCAGGACCTAACTATGGCTACACCTTC. Its translation: CAGSPGPNYGYTF.